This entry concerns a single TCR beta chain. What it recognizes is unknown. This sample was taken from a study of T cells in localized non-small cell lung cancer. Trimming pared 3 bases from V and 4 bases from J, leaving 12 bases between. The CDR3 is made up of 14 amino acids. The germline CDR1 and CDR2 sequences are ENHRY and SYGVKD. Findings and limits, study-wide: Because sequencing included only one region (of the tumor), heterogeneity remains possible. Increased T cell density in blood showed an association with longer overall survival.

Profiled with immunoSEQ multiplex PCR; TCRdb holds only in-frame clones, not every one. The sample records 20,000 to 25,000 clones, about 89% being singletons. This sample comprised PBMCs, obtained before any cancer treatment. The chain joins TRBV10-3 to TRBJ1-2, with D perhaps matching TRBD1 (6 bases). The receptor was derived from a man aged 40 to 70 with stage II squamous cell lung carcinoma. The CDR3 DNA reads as TGTGCCATCAGTGACTCGACAGGCCGCTATGGCTACACCTTC. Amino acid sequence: CAISDSTGRYGYTF.